This T cell receptor (beta chain) is drawn from a study of T-cell memory formation after mild COVID-19. Study observations and caveats: Later expanders leaned toward CD4+, whereas clones contracting from day 15 to 85 were balanced CD4/CD8.

TCRdb called the 5' RACE reads again in MiXCR, with one record for every CDR3 protein. Seen here are 85,000 to 120,000 distinct CDR3 sequences, approximately 15% observed once, and the top ten hold 28%. Regarding this clonotype: Its antigen remains unidentified.

Germline CDR1 reads SGDLS; CDR2 reads YYNGEE. The CDR3 runs to 15 residues. Trimming took off 4 bases at V and 4 bases at J, with 18 bases between the two ends. Input material: PBMCs or a T cell subset sorted from them (not recorded which). This clonotype was sampled from an adult woman who had mild COVID-19 (a few samples of this study predate the infection). Cell type and time point are not known. This chain connects TRBV9 to TRBJ2-7; weak D call: TRBD1 (6 bases). The CDR3 loop reads CASSLGGGMGYEQYF. The CDR3 region has the DNA TGTGCCAGCAGCCTAGGGGGTGGCATGGGGTACGAGCAGTACTTC.